This T cell receptor (beta chain) was retrieved from a study of cytomegalovirus exposure and HLA in healthy donors. It was with 60 Vbeta and 13 Jbeta primers that the PCR ran. This table comes from immunoSEQ multiplex PCR, and its TCRdb copy is limited to in-frame clones, with some not included. The sample table sets out 170,000 or so clones. Trimming stripped 6 bases from V and 3 bases from J, with 15 bases between. Per the germline V gene, CDR1 is SGHTA and CDR2 is FQGNSA. There are 15 residues in the CDR3. The J gene is TRBJ2-1, the V gene TRBV7-2, with D maybe TRBD1 (6 bases). The source material was PBMCs. The source is a man between 25 and 39 years old in good health and CMV-seronegative. CDR3 amino acids: CASRGETGVYNEQFF. The CDR3 DNA reads as TGTGCCAGCAGGGGGGAGACAGGCGTCTACAATGAGCAGTTCTTC.